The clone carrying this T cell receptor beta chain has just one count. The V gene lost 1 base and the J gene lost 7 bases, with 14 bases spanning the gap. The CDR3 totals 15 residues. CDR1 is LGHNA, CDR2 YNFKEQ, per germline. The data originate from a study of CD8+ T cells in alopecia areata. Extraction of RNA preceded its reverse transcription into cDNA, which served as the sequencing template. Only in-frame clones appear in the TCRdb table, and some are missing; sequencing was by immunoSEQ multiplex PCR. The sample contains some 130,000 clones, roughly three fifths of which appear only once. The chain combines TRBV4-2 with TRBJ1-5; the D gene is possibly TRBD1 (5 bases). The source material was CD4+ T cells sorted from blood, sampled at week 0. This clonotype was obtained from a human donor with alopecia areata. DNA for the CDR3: TGTGCCAGCAGCCAAGTTGAGGGACTTGGACAGCCCCAGCATTTT. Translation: CASSQVEGLGQPQHF.